Included here is one TCR beta chain sequence, with context. This sample was taken from a study of blood T cell repertoires in COVID-19. Study background: Some COVID-19 samples were acute and others convalescent; all came from the United States, Italy and Spain.

The CDR3 runs to 15 residues. Germline V gene data show CDR1 as MNHEY and CDR2 as SMNVEV (reference sequence). Losses at the gene ends were 8 bases for V and 5 bases for J; bases not matched to a gene: 8. TCRdb's table, derived via immunoSEQ multiplex PCR, lists solely in-frame clones and lacks some. The repertoire holds roughly 200,000 clones, with over 70% as singletons. The clonotype was recovered from a woman between 70 and 85 years old with acute or convalescent COVID-19. What was sequenced was peripheral blood. The rearrangement joins TRBV27 to TRBJ2-2; 10 positions match TRBD1. CDR3 amino acids: CASGRGQGGTGELFF. The CDR3 DNA follows: TGTGCCAGCGGACGCGGACAGGGGGGGACCGGGGAGCTGTTTTTT.